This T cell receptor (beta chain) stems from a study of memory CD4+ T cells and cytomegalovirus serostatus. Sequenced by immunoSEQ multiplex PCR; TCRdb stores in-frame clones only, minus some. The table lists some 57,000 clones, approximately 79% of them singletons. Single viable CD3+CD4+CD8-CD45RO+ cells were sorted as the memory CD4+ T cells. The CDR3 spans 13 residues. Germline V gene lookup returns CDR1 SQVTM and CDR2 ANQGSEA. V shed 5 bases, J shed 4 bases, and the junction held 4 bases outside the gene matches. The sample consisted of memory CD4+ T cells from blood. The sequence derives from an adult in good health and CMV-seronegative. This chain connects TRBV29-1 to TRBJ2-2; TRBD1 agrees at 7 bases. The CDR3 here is CSVTTGVTGELFF. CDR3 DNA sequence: TGCAGCGTTACAACAGGGGTCACCGGGGAGCTGTTTTTT.